This TCR beta chain was sequenced in a study of blood T cell repertoires in COVID-19. Study-wide context: Samples came from the United States, Italy and Spain, spanning acute and convalescent COVID-19.

The V segment lost 4 bases and the J segment 4 bases; nucleotides outside the gene matches: 9. The germline V gene has CDR1 SGHVS and CDR2 FNYEAQ. The length of the CDR3 is 16 residues. Original data processing: Reference gene primer amplification in the assay estimated nucleated cell counts. Generated by immunoSEQ multiplex PCR, the TCRdb table keeps only in-frame clones and is missing some. The V and J calls and clone size come from that table; D and trimming were worked out from the DNA. The sample shows 150,000 or so clones, about 82% of them seen only once. The V and J genes are TRBV7-6 and TRBJ2-1, with 8 bases identical to TRBD2. The sequencing sample was made of peripheral blood. The sequence was collected from a woman aged 40 to 50 with active or convalescent COVID-19. In DNA form, the CDR3 reads TGTGCCAGCAGCTCCCTGGCCAGCGGGGGTTACAATGAGCAGTTCTTC. It translates to CASSSLASGGYNEQFF.